A few counts support the clone carrying this T cell receptor beta chain. The target antigen is unknown. The data originate from a study of shared clonotypes between healthy human individuals. Study at large: Donors consisted of a couple of women and three men between 18 and 49. General study results and limits: The authors expected sequencing depth to affect clonotype sharing among donors.

CDR3 length: 14 residues. Germline V CDR1 and CDR2: SGHRS, YFSETQ. Trimming took 4 bases from V and 6 from J; bases not matched to a gene: 10. Some clones are missing from TCRdb's copy, which holds only in-frame ones; the method was immunoSEQ multiplex PCR. The sample has hundreds of thousands of clones, approximately 79% seen once; the top ten hold over 1.5%. The J gene is TRBJ2-7, the V gene TRBV5-1; the match to TRBD1 covers 7 bases. Sequencing input: memory CD4+ T cells sorted from blood. Subset reported: CD45RA-negative fraction. The source of this sequence is a woman in her thirties in good health. DNA of the CDR3: TGCGCCAGCAGCCCCGGGACAGAATTGACCGAGCAGTACTTC. The encoded protein is CASSPGTELTEQYF.